The 28 T cell receptor beta chains in this list originate from one sample, sequenced in a study of CD8 T cells in Susac syndrome. Random hexamers were used to reverse transcribe 0.5 to 1 ug of RNA. From the immunoSEQ multiplex PCR reads, TCRdb called clonotypes with MiXCR, one entry per CDR3 protein. The sample lists 300,000 or so distinct CDR3 sequences; roughly nine tenths were seen once. The sample was CD4+ T cells from PBMCs. These receptors were collected from a human donor with multiple sclerosis.

This chain connects TRBV23-1 to TRBJ1-5; tentatively, D is TRBD1 (6 bases). TRBV23-1 is assigned to the ORF class and has an uncertain function. The ends were cut back, 2 bases at V and 5 bases at J, with 19 bases in the middle. The CDR3 spans 17 residues. The CDR3 loop reads CASSQIPGADLDQPQHF. The CDR3, as DNA: TGCGCCAGCAGTCAAATTCCGGGGGCGGACCTCGATCAGCCCCAGCATTTT.

This clonotype occurred once. J is TRBJ2-5 and V is TRBV29-1; TRBD2 aligns across 9 bases. The ends lost 1 base at V and 6 bases at J; junction bases unmatched: 12. Looked up from germline, CDR1 is SQVTM and CDR2 is ANQGSEA. The CDR3 covers 16 residues. CDR3 sequence reads: CSVEGYGGGVSKTQYF. In DNA form, the CDR3 reads TGCAGCGTTGAAGGATATGGCGGGGGGGTTTCCAAGACCCAGTACTTC.

A single count supports this clonotype. The rearrangement links TRBV12-3 or TRBV12-4 to TRBJ2-5; D might be TRBD1 (6 bases). Trimming left V 6 bases short and J 1 base short, with 12 bases between. The CDR3 is 14 amino acids. The CDR3, as DNA: TGTGCCAGCAGCCGGACAGCCGTCCAAGAGACCCAGTACTTC. Translated: CASSRTAVQETQYF.

The J gene is TRBJ2-3, the V gene TRBV2; D remains ambiguous. Germline V gene sequence: CDR1 SNHLY, CDR2 FYNNEI. The CDR3 length is 14 residues. V shed 0 bases and J shed 10 bases, with 14 bases lying between them. DNA of the CDR3: TGTGCCAGCAGTGAAGCGGGTTCGGGCTCGTCGCAGTATTTT. Protein product: CASSEAGSGSSQYF.

The chain couples TRBV6-5 to TRBJ1-6; 8 bases are a match to TRBD1. CDR1 and CDR2 from the germline V gene are MNHEY and SVGAGI. The V segment lost 4 bases and the J segment 7 bases; nucleotides outside the gene matches: 3. This CDR3 is built from 14 residues. CDR3 nucleotide sequence: TGTGCCAGCAGTTCAGGGGGCGCGAATTCACCCCTCCACTTT. This gives the protein CASSSGGANSPLHF.

The genes are TRBV20-1 and TRBJ1-6, with D perhaps matching TRBD1 (5 bases). V lost 1 base to trimming and J lost 8 bases, with 15 bases between them. This CDR3 comprises 15 residues. CDR1 and CDR2 (germline): DFQATT, SNEGSKA (reference sequence). This CDR3 reads CSARARTGGDSPLHF. CDR3 DNA sequence: TGCAGTGCTAGAGCCCGGACCGGGGGAGATTCACCCCTCCACTTT.

The V and J genes are TRBV29-1 and TRBJ2-7, with D possibly matching TRBD1 (6 bases). V was cut by 0 bases and J by 3 bases, with 12 bases left in between. The CDR3 consists of 14 residues. CDR1 and CDR2 (germline): SQVTM, ANQGSEA. Here the CDR3 DNA reads TGCAGCGTTGAAGACTTGGGACAAGGCTACGAGCAGTACTTC. This gives the protein CSVEDLGQGYEQYF.

The gene calls are TRBV20-1 and TRBJ2-1, with D possibly TRBD2 on 6 matching bases. The CDR3 has 17 amino acids. In germline, CDR1 is DFQATT, CDR2 SNEGSKA (reference sequence). V lost 0 bases to trimming and J lost 0 bases, with 15 bases between them. For the CDR3, the DNA is TGCAGTGCTAGAGATCTAATCGGGGGACCCTCCTACAATGAGCAGTTCTTC. This translates into CSARDLIGGPSYNEQFF.

This clonotype was counted once. The V and J genes are TRBV7-2 and TRBJ2-7, with 9 bases identical to TRBD2. V shed 4 bases, J shed 3 bases, and the junction held 4 bases outside the gene matches. CDR3 size: 14 residues. Germline loops: CDR1 SGHTA, CDR2 FQGNSA. DNA for the CDR3: TGTGCCAGCAGCTCGAGCGGGGGGTACTACGAGCAGTACTTC. Translating it yields CASSSSGGYYEQYF.

The rearrangement joins TRBV19 to TRBJ1-1; tentative D call: TRBD1 (6 bases). Germline values: CDR1 LNHDA, CDR2 SQIVND (reference sequence). The V end lost 9 bases, the J end lost 8 bases, and 16 bases lay between the germline ends. The CDR3 sequence is 12 residues long. The CDR3 DNA is TGTGCCAGCAGGGGCGGAACAGGGGAAGCTTTCTTT. This gives the protein CASRGGTGEAFF.

This clonotype came up once. The rearrangement links TRBV5-6 to TRBJ2-1; 10 bases fit TRBD2. Per germline, CDR1 SGHDT and CDR2 YYEEEE. V shed 1 base and J 3 bases; nucleotides not matched to a gene: 4. CDR3 length: 16 residues. As DNA, the CDR3 is TGTGCCAGCAGCTTGCTCACTAGCGGGAACTACAATGAGCAGTTCTTC. Protein sequence: CASSLLTSGNYNEQFF. Together with reference TRBV5-6 and TRBJ2-1, the CDR3 gives the full variable domain: DAGVTQSPTHLIKTRGQQVTLRCSPKSGHDTVSWYQQALGQGPQFIFQYYEEEERQRGNFPDRFSGHQFPNYSSELNVNALLLGDSALYLCASSLLTSGNYNEQFFGPGTRLTVL.

The J gene is TRBJ1-6, the V gene TRBV5-1; 10 bases fit TRBD1. The CDR3 spans 15 residues. The germline V gene encodes CDR1 SGHRS and CDR2 YFSETQ. J lost 9 bases, V lost 4 bases, and 7 bases had no gene match. The CDR3 region has the DNA TGCGCCAGCAGCCTTCGACAGGGGGCAGGTTCACCCCTCCACTTT. Protein product: CASSLRQGAGSPLHF.

The DNA for the CDR3 is TGTGCCAGCAGTTTAGAAGGGCCCGGCCGGGAAGAAAAACTGTTTTTT. It yields the protein CASSLEGPGREEKLFF. The rearrangement joins TRBV12-3 or TRBV12-4 to TRBJ1-4; D ambiguous. The CDR3 consists of 16 residues. Trimming took 1 base from V and 8 from J, leaving 17 bases between them.

The chain combines TRBV5-1 with TRBJ1-1; 7 bases match TRBD1. Germline V gene sequence: CDR1 SGHRS, CDR2 YFSETQ. The CDR3 length is 15 residues. Germline trimming cut 4 bases from V and 5 bases from J; bases unmatched to any gene: 11. CDR3 nucleotide sequence: TGCGCCAGCAGCCTACTAGGCCAGGGGGATACTGAAGCTTTCTTT. Its translation is CASSLLGQGDTEAFF.

V usage is TRBV7-9 and J usage is TRBJ2-3; 8 nucleotides align to TRBD1. Germline CDR1 and CDR2: SEHNR and FQNEAQ (reference sequence). CDR3 length equals 12 residues. Trimming removed 7 bases from V and 5 bases from J; junction bases left unmatched: 2. The CDR3 here is CASTTGGDTQYF. DNA for the CDR3: TGTGCCAGCACTACAGGGGGAGATACGCAGTATTTT.

The V gene is TRBV12-3 or TRBV12-4, the J gene TRBJ2-7, with TRBD2 matching 10 bases. The CDR3 runs 15 residues. With V trimmed by 5 bases and J by 5 bases, 9 bases remained unmatched. CDR3 nucleotide sequence: TGTGCCAGCAGTCTAATTAGCGGGGGGTCTAACGAGCAGTACTTC. This encodes CASSLISGGSNEQYF.

The rearrangement joins TRBV19 to TRBJ2-3; D perhaps matches TRBD1 (5 bases). From germline, CDR1 is LNHDA and CDR2 SQIVND (reference sequence). The CDR3 consists of 14 residues. Trimming removed 5 bases at V and 2 bases at J, with 11 bases between. In nucleotides, the CDR3 is TGTGCCAGTAGTGAACAGGCGATCACAGATACGCAGTATTTT. It yields the protein CASSEQAITDTQYF.

This chain uses TRBV3-1 with TRBJ2-1, with TRBD2 identical over 10 bases. This CDR3 is built from 17 residues. Trimming cost V 4 bases and J 10 bases; bases outside gene matches: 16. Looked up from germline, CDR1 is LGHDT and CDR2 is YNNKEL (reference sequence). CDR3 sequence (DNA): TGTGCCAGCAGCCGAGGGACTAGCGATTGGGGGGGCAACGAGCAGTTCTTC. Translating gives CASSRGTSDWGGNEQFF.

This clonotype was seen more than once but under ten times. The chain employs TRBV19 and TRBJ2-5; possible D gene TRBD1, 5 bases. This CDR3 spans 12 amino acids. Trimming left V 5 bases short and J 5 bases short, with 9 bases between. Germline CDR1 reads LNHDA; CDR2 reads SQIVND (reference sequence). The CDR3 DNA follows: TGTGCCAGTAGTCAGGGTCGGGAGACCCAGTACTTC. Its protein is CASSQGRETQYF.

The chain combines TRBV6-2 or TRBV6-3 with TRBJ2-5, with D uncertain. Per the germline V gene, CDR1 is MNHEY and CDR2 is SVGEGT. V gave up 2 bases and J gave up 2 bases, with 6 bases separating them. The CDR3 consists of 13 residues. CDR3 amino acids: CASSYPAQETQYF. The DNA for the CDR3 is TGTGCCAGCAGTTACCCTGCTCAAGAGACCCAGTACTTC.

The rearrangement joins TRBV6-6 to TRBJ2-5, with D unresolved. From germline, CDR1 is MNHNY and CDR2 SVGAGI (reference sequence). This CDR3 contains 12 residues. V was shortened by 5 bases and J by 3 bases, with 7 bases between the two germline ends. Here the CDR3 reads CASSLSEETQYF. Here the CDR3 DNA reads TGTGCCAGCAGTCTATCGGAAGAGACCCAGTACTTC.

The rearrangement joins TRBV3-1 to TRBJ2-7; no definite D call. The V and J ends lost 4 bases and 3 bases respectively, with 7 bases between them. Germline CDR1 and CDR2: LGHDT and YNNKEL (reference sequence). The CDR3 is 12 residues long. This chain's CDR3 is CASSRSLYEQYF. The DNA of the CDR3 is TGTGCCAGCAGCCGCAGCCTCTACGAGCAGTACTTC.

This CDR3 is CASSPKTRHEQFF. Written as DNA, the CDR3 is TGTGCCAGCAGTCCCAAGACTAGACATGAGCAGTTCTTC. The chain has TRBV6-5 and TRBJ2-1, with D possibly matching TRBD2 (6 bases). This CDR3 has 13 residues. Germline CDR1 and CDR2: MNHEY and SVGAGI. Trimming shortened V by 5 bases and J by 8 bases, and 13 bases separated the two germline ends.

The J gene is TRBJ2-4, the V gene TRBV3-1; D possibly corresponds to TRBD1 (6 bases). The V and J ends lost 2 bases and 2 bases respectively, with 16 bases between them. CDR3 length equals 17 residues. Germline V gene data show CDR1 as LGHDT and CDR2 as YNNKEL (reference sequence). CDR3 bases: TGTGCCAGCAGCCAAACTAGGAACAGGGTCACCAAAAACATTCAGTACTTC. Its translation: CASSQTRNRVTKNIQYF.

This clonotype has just one count. The rearrangement uses TRBV6-5 and TRBJ2-1, with D possibly called TRBD1 or TRBD2 (5 bases each). CDR1 MNHEY and CDR2 SVGAGI come from the germline V gene. V lost 0 bases, J lost 0 bases, and 12 bases lay in between. The CDR3 consists of 17 residues. The CDR3 here is CASSYSKMGTSYNEQFF. DNA of the CDR3: TGTGCCAGCAGTTACTCGAAGATGGGGACCTCCTACAATGAGCAGTTCTTC.

This clonotype occurred once. This sequence joins TRBV7-9 and TRBJ1-2; perhaps TRBD1 as D (5 bases). Trimming removed 5 bases from V and 8 bases from J, with 21 bases in between. CDR1 is SEHNR and CDR2 is FQNEAQ in the germline V gene (reference sequence). The CDR3 extends over 15 amino acids. The CDR3 sequence: CASSLGAMQGEGYTF. CDR3 sequence (DNA): TGTGCCAGCAGCCTAGGTGCGATGCAGGGTGAAGGCTACACCTTC.

This CDR3 reads CASSSDGGTYNSPLHF. CDR3 DNA sequence: TGTGCCAGCAGTTCCGACGGTGGGACCTATAATTCACCCCTCCACTTT. The J gene is TRBJ1-6, the V gene TRBV27; D not certain. V lost 4 bases, J lost 2 bases, and 12 bases lay in between. Germline CDR1 and CDR2: MNHEY and SMNVEV (reference sequence). There are 16 residues in the CDR3.

V usage is TRBV3-1 and J usage is TRBJ2-1; possible D gene TRBD2, 7 bases. Germline CDR1 is LGHDT and CDR2 is YNNKEL (reference sequence). V dropped 4 bases and J dropped 4 bases, with 26 bases sitting between them. The CDR3 is 19 residues long. The CDR3 DNA follows: TGTGCCAGCAGCCTAATGGGGTCGCGGGGGCCTGGCGGATACAATGAGCAGTTCTTC. Translated: CASSLMGSRGPGGYNEQFF.